This T cell receptor beta chain was identified during a study of shared clonotypes between healthy human individuals. CD8 cells regarded as naive lacked CD45RO, were positively chosen for CCR7, and omitted terminally differentiated effector memory CD45RA+ cells. A note on this clone: The antigen is undetermined.

This CDR3 has 15 amino acids. V gave up 5 bases and J gave up 3 bases, with 13 bases separating them. Germline V gives CDR1 SGHVS, CDR2 FQNEAQ. When replicate PCRs were run on sorted subsets, they used about 220 ng DNA, some 30,000 T cell genomes. Assay: immunoSEQ multiplex PCR; the TCRdb copy retains only in-frame clones and omits some. The sample lists 1.5 million to 2.5 million clones, about 95% occurring once. Findings and limits, study-wide: Roughly 4.7% was the fraction of naive CD4 clonotypes found shared across a handful of donors.

The TCR comes from a man between 18 and 35 years old in good health. Sequenced material: naive CD8+ T cells sorted from blood. The chain combines TRBV7-8 with TRBJ1-4, with a weak D call TRBD1 (6 bases). The CDR3 spells CASSPFGGPNEKLFF. The CDR3 DNA follows: TGTGCCAGCAGCCCGTTTGGGGGGCCTAATGAAAAACTGTTTTTT.